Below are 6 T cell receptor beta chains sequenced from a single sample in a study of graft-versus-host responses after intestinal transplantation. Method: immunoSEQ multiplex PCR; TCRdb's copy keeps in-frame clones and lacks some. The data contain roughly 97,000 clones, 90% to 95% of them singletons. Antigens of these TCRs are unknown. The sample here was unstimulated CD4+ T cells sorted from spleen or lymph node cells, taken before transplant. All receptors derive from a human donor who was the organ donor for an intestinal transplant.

The CDR3 region has the DNA TGCGCCAGCAGCCAAGATCGGCAGGTGCTCTATGGCTACACCTTC. Protein sequence: CASSQDRQVLYGYTF. The chain employs TRBV4-1 and TRBJ1-2; D is unclear. From germline, CDR1 is MGHRA and CDR2 YSYEKL. V shed 0 bases and J shed 4 bases, with 12 bases lying between them. This CDR3 spans 15 amino acids.

Here the CDR3 reads CASSVGGGLGTDTQYF. CDR3 DNA sequence: TGTGCCAGCAGCGTAGGTGGGGGGTTGGGCACAGATACGCAGTATTTT. The rearrangement joins TRBV9 to TRBJ2-3; possibly TRBD2 for D (6 bases). The CDR3 extends over 16 amino acids. V was pared by 0 bases and J by 1 base, with 12 bases between. Looked up from germline, CDR1 is SGDLS and CDR2 is YYNGEE.

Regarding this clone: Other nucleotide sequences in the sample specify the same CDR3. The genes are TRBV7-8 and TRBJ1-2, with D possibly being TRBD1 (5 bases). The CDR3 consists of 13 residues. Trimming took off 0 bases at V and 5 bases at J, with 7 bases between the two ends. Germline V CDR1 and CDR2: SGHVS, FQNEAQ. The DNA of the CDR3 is TGTGCCAGCAGCTTAGCCCCAGGGTATGGCTACACCTTC. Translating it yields CASSLAPGYGYTF.

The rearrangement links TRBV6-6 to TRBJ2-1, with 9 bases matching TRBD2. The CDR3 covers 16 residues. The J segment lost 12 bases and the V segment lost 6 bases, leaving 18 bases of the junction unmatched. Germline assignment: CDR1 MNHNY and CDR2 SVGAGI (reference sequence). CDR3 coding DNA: TGTGCCAGCAGCGACGGGCGAGCGGGGGGCATGGATGGGCAGTTCTTC. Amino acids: CASSDGRAGGMDGQFF.

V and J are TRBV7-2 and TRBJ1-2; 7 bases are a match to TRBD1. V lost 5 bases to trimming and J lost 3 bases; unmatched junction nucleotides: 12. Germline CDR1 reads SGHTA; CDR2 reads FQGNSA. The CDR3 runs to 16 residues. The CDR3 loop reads CASSPAPPGQHYGYTF. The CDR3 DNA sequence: TGTGCCAGCAGCCCCGCCCCCCCGGGACAGCACTATGGCTACACCTTC.

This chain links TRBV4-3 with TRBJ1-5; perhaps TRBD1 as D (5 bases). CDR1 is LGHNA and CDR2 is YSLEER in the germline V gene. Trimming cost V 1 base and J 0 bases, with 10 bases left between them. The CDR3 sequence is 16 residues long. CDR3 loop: CASSQGGPYSNQPQHF. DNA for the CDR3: TGCGCCAGCAGCCAAGGGGGCCCCTATAGCAATCAGCCCCAGCATTTT.